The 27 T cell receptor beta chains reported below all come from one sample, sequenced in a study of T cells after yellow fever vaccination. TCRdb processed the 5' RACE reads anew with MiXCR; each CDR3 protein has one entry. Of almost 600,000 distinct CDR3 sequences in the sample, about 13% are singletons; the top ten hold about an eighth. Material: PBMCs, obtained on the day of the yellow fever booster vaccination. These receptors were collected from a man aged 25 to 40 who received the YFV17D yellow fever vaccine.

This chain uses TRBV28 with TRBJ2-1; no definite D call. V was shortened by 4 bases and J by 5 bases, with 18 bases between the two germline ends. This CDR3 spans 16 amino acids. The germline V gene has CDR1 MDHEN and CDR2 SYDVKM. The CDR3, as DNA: TGTGCCAGCAGTTCATACAGAGATACCAGAAACAATGAGCAGTTCTTC. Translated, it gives CASSSYRDTRNNEQFF.

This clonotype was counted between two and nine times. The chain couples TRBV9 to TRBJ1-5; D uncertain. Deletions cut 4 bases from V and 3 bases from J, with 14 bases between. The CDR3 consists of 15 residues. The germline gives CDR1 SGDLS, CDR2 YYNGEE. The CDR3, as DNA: TGTGCCAGCAGCCCAGATTCCGGTTTCAATCAGCCCCAGCATTTT. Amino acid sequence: CASSPDSGFNQPQHF. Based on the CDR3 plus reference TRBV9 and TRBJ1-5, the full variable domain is DSGVTQTPKHLITATGQRVTLRCSPRSGDLSVYWYQQSLDQGLQFLIQYYNGEERAKGNILERFSAQQFPDLHSELNLSSLELGDSALYFCASSPDSGFNQPQHFGDGTRLSIL.

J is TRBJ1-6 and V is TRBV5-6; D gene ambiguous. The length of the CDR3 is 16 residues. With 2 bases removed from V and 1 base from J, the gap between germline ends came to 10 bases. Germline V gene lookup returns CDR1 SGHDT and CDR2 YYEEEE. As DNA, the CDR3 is TGTGCCAGCAGCTTCCGGGGAATGTCCTATAATTCACCCCTCCACTTT. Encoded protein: CASSFRGMSYNSPLHF.

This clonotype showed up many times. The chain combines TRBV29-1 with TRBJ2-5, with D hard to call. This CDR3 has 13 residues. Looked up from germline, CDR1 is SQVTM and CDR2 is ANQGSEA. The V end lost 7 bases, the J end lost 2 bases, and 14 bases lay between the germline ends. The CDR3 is CSAPTQNQETQYF. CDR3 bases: TGCAGCGCCCCGACACAAAATCAAGAGACCCAGTACTTC.

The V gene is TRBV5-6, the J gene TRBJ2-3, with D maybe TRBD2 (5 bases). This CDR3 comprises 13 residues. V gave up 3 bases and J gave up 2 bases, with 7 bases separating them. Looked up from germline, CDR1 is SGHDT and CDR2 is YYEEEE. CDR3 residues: CASSYRDTDTQYF. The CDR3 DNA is TGTGCCAGCAGCTACCGGGACACAGATACGCAGTATTTT.

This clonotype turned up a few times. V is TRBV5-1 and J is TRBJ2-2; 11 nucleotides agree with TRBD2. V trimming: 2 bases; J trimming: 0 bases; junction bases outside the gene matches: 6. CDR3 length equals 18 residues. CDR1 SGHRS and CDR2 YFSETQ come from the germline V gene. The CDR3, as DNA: TGCGCCAGCAGCTTCCACGTGACTAGCGGGGCGAACACCGGGGAGCTGTTTTTT. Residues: CASSFHVTSGANTGELFF.

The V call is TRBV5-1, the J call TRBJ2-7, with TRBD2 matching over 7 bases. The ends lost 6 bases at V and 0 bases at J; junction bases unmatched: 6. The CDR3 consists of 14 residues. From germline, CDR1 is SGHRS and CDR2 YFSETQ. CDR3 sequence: CASKSRTSSYEQYF. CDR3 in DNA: TGCGCCAGCAAGAGTCGGACTAGCTCCTACGAGCAGTACTTC.

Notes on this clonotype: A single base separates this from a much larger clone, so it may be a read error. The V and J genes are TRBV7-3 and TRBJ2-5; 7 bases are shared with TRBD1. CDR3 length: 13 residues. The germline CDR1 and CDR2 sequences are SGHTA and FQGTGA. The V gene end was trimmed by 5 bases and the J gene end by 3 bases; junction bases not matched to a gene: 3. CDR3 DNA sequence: TGTGCCAGCAGCCAGGGACAGAAAGAGACCCAGTACTTC. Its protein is CASSQGQKETQYF. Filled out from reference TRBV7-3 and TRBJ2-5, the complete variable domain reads GAGVSQTPSNKVTEKGKYVELRCDPISGHTALYWYRQSLGQGPEFLIYFQGTGAADDSGLPNDRFFAVRPEGSVSTLKIQRTERGDSAVYLCASSQGQKETQYFGPGTRLLVL.

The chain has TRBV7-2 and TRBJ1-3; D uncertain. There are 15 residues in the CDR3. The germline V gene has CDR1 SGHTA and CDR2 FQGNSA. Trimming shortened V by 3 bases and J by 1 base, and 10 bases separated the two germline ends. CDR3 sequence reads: CASSFTGMSGNTIYF. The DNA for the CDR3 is TGTGCCAGCAGCTTCACCGGGATGTCTGGAAACACCATATATTTT.

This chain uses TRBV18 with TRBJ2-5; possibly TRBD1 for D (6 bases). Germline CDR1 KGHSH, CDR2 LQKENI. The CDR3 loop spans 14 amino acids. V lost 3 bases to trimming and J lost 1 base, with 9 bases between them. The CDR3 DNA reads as TGTGCCAGCTCACCGGGACACCCCCAAGAGACCCAGTACTTC. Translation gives CASSPGHPQETQYF.

CDR3 protein: CASSLGWGQHF. The CDR3 nucleotides are TGTGCCAGCAGCTTAGGATGGGGCCAGCATTTT. The J gene is TRBJ1-5, the V gene TRBV7-2; D not certain. Germline V gives CDR1 SGHTA, CDR2 FQGNSA. CDR3 length: 11 amino acids. Trimming took 1 base from V and 12 from J, leaving 7 bases between them.

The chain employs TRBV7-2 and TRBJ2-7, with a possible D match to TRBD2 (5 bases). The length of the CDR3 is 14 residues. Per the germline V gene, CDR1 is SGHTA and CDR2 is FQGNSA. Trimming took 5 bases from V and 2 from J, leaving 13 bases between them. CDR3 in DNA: TGTGCCAGCAGCCAAGGCGGCGGGCCCTACGAGCAGTACTTC. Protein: CASSQGGGPYEQYF.

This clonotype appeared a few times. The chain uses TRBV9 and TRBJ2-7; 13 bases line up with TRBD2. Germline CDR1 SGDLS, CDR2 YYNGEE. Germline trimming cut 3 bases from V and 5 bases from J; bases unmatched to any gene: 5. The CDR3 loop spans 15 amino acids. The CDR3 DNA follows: TGTGCCAGCAGCGCCGGGACTAGCGGGACCCACGAGCAGTACTTC. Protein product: CASSAGTSGTHEQYF.

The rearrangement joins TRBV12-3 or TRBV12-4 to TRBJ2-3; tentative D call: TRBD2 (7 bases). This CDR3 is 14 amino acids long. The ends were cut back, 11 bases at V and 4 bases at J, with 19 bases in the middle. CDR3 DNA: TGTGCCGTGCCGCGGGGGCTAGGAGCAGATACGCAGTATTTT. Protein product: CAVPRGLGADTQYF.

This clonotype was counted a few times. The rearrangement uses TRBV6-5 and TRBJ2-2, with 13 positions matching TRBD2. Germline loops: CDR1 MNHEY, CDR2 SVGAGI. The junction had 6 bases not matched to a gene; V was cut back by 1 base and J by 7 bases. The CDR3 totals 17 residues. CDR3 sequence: CASSYLGLAGVGGELFF. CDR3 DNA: TGTGCCAGCAGTTACTTAGGACTAGCGGGAGTCGGCGGGGAGCTGTTTTTT.

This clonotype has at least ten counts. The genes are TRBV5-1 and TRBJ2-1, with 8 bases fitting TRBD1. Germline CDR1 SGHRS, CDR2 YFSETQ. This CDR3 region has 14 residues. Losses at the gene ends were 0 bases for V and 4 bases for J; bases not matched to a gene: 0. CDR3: CASSLGQGYNEQFF. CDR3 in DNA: TGCGCCAGCAGCTTGGGACAGGGGTACAATGAGCAGTTCTTC. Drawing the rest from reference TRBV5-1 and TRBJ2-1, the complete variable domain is KAGVTQTPRYLIKTRGQQVTLSCSPISGHRSVSWYQQTPGQGLQFLFEYFSETQRNKGNFPGRFSGRQFSNSRSEMNVSTLELGDSALYLCASSLGQGYNEQFFGPGTRLTVL.

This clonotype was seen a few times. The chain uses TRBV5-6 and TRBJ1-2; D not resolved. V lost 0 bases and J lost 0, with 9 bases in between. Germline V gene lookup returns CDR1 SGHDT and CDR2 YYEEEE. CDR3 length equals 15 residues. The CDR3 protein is CASSLDLLANYGYTF. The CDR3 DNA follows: TGTGCCAGCAGCTTGGACCTCCTGGCTAACTATGGCTACACCTTC.

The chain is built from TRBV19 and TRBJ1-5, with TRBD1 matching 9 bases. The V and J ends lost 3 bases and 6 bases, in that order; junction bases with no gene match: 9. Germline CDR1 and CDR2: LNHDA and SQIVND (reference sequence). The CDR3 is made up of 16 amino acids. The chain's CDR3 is CASSISMGQGRQPQHF. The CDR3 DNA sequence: TGTGCCAGTAGTATTAGTATGGGACAGGGTCGTCAGCCCCAGCATTTT. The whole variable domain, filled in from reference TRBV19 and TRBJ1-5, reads DGGITQSPKYLFRKEGQNVTLSCEQNLNHDAMYWYRQDPGQGLRLIYYSQIVNDFQKGDIAEGYSVSREKKESFPLTVTSAQKNPTAFYLCASSISMGQGRQPQHFGDGTRLSIL.

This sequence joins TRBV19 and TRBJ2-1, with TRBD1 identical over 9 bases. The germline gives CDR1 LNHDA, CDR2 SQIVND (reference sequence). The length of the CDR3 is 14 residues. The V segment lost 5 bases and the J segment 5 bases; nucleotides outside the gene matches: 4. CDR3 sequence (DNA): TGTGCCAGTAGTGTGACAGGGGGAAACAATGAGCAGTTCTTC. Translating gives CASSVTGGNNEQFF.

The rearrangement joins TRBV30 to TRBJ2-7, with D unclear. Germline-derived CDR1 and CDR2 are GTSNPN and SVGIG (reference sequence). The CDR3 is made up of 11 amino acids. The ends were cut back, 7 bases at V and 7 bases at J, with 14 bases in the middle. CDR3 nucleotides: TGTGCCTCGTCTTCAAGGGCGGAGCAGTACTTC. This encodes CASSSRAEQYF. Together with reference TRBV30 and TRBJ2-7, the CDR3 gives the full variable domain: SQTIHQWPATLVQPVGSPLSLECTVEGTSNPNLYWYRQAAGRGLQLLFYSVGIGQISSEVPQNLSASRPQDRQFILSSKKLLLSDSGFYLCASSSRAEQYFGPGTRLTVT.

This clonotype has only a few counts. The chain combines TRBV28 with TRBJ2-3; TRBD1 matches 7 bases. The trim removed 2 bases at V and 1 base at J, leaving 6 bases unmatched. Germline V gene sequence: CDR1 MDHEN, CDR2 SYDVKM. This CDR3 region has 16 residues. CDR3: CASSLPTGDRTDTQYF. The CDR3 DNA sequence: TGTGCCAGCAGTTTACCCACAGGGGACCGCACAGATACGCAGTATTTT.

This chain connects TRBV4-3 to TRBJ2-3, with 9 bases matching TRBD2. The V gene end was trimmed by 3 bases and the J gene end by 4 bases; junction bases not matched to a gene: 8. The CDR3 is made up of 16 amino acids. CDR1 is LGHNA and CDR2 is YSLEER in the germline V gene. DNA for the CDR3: TGCGCCAGCAGCCAGGAGGGCGGGAGGGCGGCAGATACGCAGTATTTT. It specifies CASSQEGGRAADTQYF.

The CDR3 spells CASSRWDRNQETQYF. The CDR3 DNA sequence: TGTGCCAGCAGCCGCTGGGACAGGAACCAAGAGACCCAGTACTTC. The rearrangement links TRBV7-2 to TRBJ2-5; 8 bases align to TRBD1. V was clipped by 5 bases and J by 0 bases; unmatched bases: 5. CDR3 length: 15 residues. CDR1 is SGHTA, CDR2 FQGNSA, per germline.

The CDR3, as DNA: TGTGCCAGCAGACGACGGGATGAAGCTTTCTTT. It codes for CASRRRDEAFF. V usage is TRBV6-5 and J usage is TRBJ1-1; D is unclear. The ends were cut back, 6 bases at V and 7 bases at J, with 9 bases in the middle. The CDR3 has 11 residues. Germline loops: CDR1 MNHEY, CDR2 SVGAGI.

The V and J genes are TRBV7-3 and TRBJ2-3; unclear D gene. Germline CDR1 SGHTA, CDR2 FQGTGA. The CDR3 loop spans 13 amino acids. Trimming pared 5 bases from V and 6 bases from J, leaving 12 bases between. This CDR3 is CASSQRLGDTQYF. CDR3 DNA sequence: TGTGCCAGCAGCCAGAGACTCGGGGATACGCAGTATTTT. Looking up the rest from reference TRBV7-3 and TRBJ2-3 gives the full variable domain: GAGVSQTPSNKVTEKGKYVELRCDPISGHTALYWYRQSLGQGPEFLIYFQGTGAADDSGLPNDRFFAVRPEGSVSTLKIQRTERGDSAVYLCASSQRLGDTQYFGPGTRLTVL.

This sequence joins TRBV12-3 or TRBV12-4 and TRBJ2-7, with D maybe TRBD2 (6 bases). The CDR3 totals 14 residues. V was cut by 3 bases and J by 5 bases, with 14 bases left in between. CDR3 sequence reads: CASSFVGGDHEQYF. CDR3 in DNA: TGTGCCAGCAGTTTTGTTGGAGGGGACCACGAGCAGTACTTC.

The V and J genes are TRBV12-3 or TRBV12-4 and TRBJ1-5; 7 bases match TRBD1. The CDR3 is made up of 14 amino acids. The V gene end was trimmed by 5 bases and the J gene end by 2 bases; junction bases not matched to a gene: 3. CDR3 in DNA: TGTGCCAGCAGTAACAGGGGAGGCAATCAGCCCCAGCATTTT. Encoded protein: CASSNRGGNQPQHF.